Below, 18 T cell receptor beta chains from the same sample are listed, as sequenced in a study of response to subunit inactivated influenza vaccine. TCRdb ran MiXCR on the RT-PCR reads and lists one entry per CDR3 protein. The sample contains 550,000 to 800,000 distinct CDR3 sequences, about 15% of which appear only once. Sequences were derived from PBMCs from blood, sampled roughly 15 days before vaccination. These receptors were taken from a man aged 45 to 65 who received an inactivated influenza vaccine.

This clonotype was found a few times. For the CDR3, the DNA is TGTGCCAGCAGGAGGACAGGATGGCAAGTGAACACTGAAGCTTTCTTT. Protein: CASRRTGWQVNTEAFF. The chain is built from TRBV6-2 or TRBV6-3 and TRBJ1-1, with TRBD1 identical over 7 bases. The J segment lost 0 bases and the V segment lost 6 bases, leaving 10 bases of the junction unmatched. The CDR3 runs 16 residues. CDR1 is MNHEY and CDR2 is SVGEGT in the germline V gene.

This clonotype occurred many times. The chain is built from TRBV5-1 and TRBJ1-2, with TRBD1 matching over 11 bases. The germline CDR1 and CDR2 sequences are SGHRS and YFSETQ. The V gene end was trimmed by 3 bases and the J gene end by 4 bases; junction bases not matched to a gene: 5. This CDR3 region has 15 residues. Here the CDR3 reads CASSSGTGGVYGYTF. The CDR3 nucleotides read TGCGCCAGCAGCTCGGGGACAGGGGGTGTCTATGGCTACACCTTC.

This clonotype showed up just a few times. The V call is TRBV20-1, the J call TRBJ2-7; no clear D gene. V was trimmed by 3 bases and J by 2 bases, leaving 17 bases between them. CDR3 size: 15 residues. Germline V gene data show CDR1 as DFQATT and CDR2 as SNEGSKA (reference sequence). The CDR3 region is CSASGIIGATYEQYF. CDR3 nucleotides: TGCAGTGCTAGTGGGATTATCGGCGCCACCTACGAGCAGTACTTC.

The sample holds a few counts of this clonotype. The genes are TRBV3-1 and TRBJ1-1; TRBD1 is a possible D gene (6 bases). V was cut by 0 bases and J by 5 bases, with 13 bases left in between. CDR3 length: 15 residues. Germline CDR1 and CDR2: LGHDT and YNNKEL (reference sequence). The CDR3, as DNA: TGTGCCAGCAGCCAAGATCAGGGAAGGGGGACTGAAGCTTTCTTT. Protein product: CASSQDQGRGTEAFF.

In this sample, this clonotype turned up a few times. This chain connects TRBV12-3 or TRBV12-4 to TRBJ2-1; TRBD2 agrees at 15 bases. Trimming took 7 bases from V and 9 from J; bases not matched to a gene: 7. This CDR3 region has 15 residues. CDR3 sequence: CASTWTSGRAGEQFF. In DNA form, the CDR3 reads TGTGCCAGCACTTGGACTAGCGGGAGGGCCGGTGAGCAGTTCTTC.

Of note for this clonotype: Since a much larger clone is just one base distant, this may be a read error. CDR3 DNA sequence: TGTGCCAGCAGTTTACCGGGGCAGGCCAGTTGGATCCAGTACTTC. This translates into CASSLPGQASWIQYF. The rearrangement links TRBV28 to TRBJ2-5; either TRBD1 or TRBD2 may supply D (5 bases each). V was cut by 2 bases and J by 10 bases, with 20 bases left in between. The CDR3 extends over 15 amino acids. From germline, CDR1 is MDHEN and CDR2 SYDVKM.

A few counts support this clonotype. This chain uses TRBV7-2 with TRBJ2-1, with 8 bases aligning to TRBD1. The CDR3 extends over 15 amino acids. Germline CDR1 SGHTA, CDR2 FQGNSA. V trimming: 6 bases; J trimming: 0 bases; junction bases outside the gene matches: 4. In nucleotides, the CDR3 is TGTGCCAGCAGTAAAGACAGGGGCTCCTACAATGAGCAGTTCTTC. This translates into CASSKDRGSYNEQFF.

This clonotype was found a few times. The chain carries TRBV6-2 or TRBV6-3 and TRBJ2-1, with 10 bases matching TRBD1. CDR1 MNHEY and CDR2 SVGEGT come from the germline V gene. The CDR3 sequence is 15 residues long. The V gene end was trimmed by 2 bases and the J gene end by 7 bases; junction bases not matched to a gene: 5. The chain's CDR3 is CASSYGWTGGNEQFF. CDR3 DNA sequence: TGTGCCAGCAGTTACGGGTGGACAGGGGGAAATGAGCAGTTCTTC.

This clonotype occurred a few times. The CDR3 nucleotides read TGTGCCAGCAGTTCGAAGGGCAGTCCTAAGGAGCAGTACTTC. Its protein product is CASSSKGSPKEQYF. The V call is TRBV28, the J call TRBJ2-7; D not certain. V was clipped by 4 bases and J by 7 bases, with 17 bases between them. Germline values: CDR1 MDHEN, CDR2 SYDVKM. This CDR3 is built from 14 residues.

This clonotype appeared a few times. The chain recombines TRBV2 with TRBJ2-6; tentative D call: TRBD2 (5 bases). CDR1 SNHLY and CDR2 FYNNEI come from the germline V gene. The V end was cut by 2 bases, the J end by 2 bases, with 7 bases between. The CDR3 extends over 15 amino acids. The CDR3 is CASSEREAGANVLTF. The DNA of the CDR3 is TGTGCCAGCAGTGAACGGGAAGCTGGGGCCAACGTCCTGACTTTC.

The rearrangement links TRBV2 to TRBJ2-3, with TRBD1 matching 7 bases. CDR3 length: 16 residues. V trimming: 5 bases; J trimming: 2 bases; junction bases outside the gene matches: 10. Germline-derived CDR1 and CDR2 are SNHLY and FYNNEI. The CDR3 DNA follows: TGTGCCAGCAGTTCCAACAGGGGCATACACACAGATACGCAGTATTTT. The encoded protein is CASSSNRGIHTDTQYF.

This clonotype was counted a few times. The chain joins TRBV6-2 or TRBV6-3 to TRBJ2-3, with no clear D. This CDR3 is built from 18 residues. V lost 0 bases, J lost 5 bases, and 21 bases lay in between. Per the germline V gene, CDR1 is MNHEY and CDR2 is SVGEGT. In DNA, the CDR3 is TGTGCCAGCAGTTACTCGTTGGGTCAGCTCCCAGCGCAAGATACGCAGTATTTT. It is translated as CASSYSLGQLPAQDTQYF.

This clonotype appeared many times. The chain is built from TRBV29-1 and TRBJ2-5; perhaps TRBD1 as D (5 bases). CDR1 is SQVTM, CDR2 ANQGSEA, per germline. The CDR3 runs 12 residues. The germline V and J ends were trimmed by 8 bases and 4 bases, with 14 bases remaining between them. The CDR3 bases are TGCAGCATTAGACAGAGCCCAGAGACCCAGTACTTC. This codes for CSIRQSPETQYF.

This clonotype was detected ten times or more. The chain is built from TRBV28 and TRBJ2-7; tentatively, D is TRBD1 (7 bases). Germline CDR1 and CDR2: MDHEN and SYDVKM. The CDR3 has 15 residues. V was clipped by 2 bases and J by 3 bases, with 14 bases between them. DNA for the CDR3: TGTGCCAGCAGTTTAGGGGCAGGGGGAGGCTACGAGCAGTACTTC. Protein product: CASSLGAGGGYEQYF.

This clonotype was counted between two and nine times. DNA for the CDR3: TGCAGCGTTGATTCTGGACTAGCGGGAGGGGGCTCCTACAATGAGCAGTTCTTC. Translation gives CSVDSGLAGGGSYNEQFF. This sequence joins TRBV29-1 and TRBJ2-1; 15 bases agree with TRBD2. This CDR3 region has 18 residues. Germline loops: CDR1 SQVTM, CDR2 ANQGSEA. Trimming at V came to 3 bases and at J to 0 bases, leaving 6 bases not matched to a gene.

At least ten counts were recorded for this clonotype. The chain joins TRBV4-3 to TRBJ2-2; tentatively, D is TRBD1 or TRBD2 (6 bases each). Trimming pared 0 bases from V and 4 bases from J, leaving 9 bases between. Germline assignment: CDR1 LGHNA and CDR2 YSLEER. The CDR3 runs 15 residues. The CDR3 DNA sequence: TGCGCCAGCAGCCAAGAACAGGGAGGCACCGGGGAGCTGTTTTTT. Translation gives CASSQEQGGTGELFF.

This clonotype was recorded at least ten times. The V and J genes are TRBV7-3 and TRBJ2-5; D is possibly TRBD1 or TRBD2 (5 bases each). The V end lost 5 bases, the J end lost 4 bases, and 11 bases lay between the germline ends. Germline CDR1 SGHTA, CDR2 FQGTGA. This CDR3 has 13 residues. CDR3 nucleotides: TGTGCCAGCAGCCCGGGACCTAGAGAGACCCAGTACTTC. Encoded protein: CASSPGPRETQYF.

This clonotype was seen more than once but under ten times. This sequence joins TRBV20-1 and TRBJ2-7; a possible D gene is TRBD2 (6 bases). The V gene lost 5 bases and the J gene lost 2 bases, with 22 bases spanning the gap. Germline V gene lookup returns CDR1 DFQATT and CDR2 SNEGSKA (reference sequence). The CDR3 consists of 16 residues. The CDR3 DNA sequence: TGCAGTGCTCCTGATAGACTAGATTCGAACACCTACGAGCAGTACTTC. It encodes CSAPDRLDSNTYEQYF.